This T cell receptor beta chain came from a study of T cell repertoires in cytomegalovirus infection. TCRdb passed the reads through MiXCR, listing each CDR3 protein once. The sample includes about 85,000 distinct CDR3 sequences, 40% to 50% of them seen just once. The CDR3 contains 14 residues. Germline V lookup: CDR1 SGHVS, CDR2 FQNEAQ. The V end was cut by 1 base, the J end by 11 bases, with 15 bases between. Comment on this clonotype: What it binds is not known.

Findings and caveats of the study: HLA-C-restricted CMV-specific TCR beta clonotypes were dominant in the ex vivo response.

The receptor was isolated from a human donor in good health (CMV status not recorded). Some clones in this sample may be carry-over from other donors' samples. The chain couples TRBV7-8 to TRBJ2-1, with a tentative D call TRBD2 (6 bases). This specimen consisted of CD8+ T cells from cultured PBMCs, obtained from culture after CMV antigen stimulation. The chain's CDR3 is CASSLVRTGTQQFF. The CDR3 DNA sequence: TGTGCCAGCAGCTTAGTTAGAACTGGGACTCAGCAGTTCTTC.